These 7 T cell receptor beta chains were sequenced from one sample in a study of shared clonotypes between healthy human individuals (TCRdb year 2020). The method was the immunoSEQ multiplex PCR assay. TCRdb holds this immuneACCESS table with in-frame rearrangements only. Some clones are missing; in checked studies, unresolved V genes explain under half, and the rest has no known cause. Within this sample are over a million clones, with around 95% of them counted one time only. The ten top clones hold approximately 1% of the sample. The sequencing sample was made of naive CD4+ T cells sorted from blood. The cell subset or site tag for this specimen amounts to: CD45RA+ positively selected. The receptors shown here come from a young man in good health.

The chain links TRBV7-3 to TRBJ2-3; 8 nucleotides line up with TRBD2. The germline V gene has CDR1 SGHTA and CDR2 FQGTGA. The CDR3 runs 14 residues. V was pared by 4 bases and J by 4 bases, with 4 bases of the junction left unmatched. In nucleotides, the CDR3 is TGTGCCAGCAGCTCGGGAGGGCCCCCAGATACGCAGTATTTT. Protein sequence: CASSSGGPPDTQYF.

The chain uses TRBV28 and TRBJ2-2, with a possible D match to TRBD1 (5 bases). Trimming left V 8 bases short and J 2 bases short, with 9 bases between. The germline CDR1 and CDR2 sequences are MDHEN and SYDVKM. CDR3 length: 13 amino acids. The CDR3 loop is CASVGPNTGELFF. CDR3 DNA: TGTGCCAGCGTGGGGCCCAACACCGGGGAGCTGTTTTTT. Drawing the rest from reference TRBV28 and TRBJ2-2, the complete variable domain is DVKVTQSSRYLVKRTGEKVFLECVQDMDHENMFWYRQDPGLGLRLIYFSYDVKMKEKGDIPEGYSVSREKKERFSLILESASTNQTSMYLCASVGPNTGELFFGEGSRLTVL.

The chain carries TRBV12-5 and TRBJ2-7, with D uncertain. The V end was cut by 0 bases, the J end by 0 bases, with 9 bases between. Germline V gene lookup returns CDR1 LGHNT and CDR2 FRNRAP. This CDR3 region has 15 residues. The CDR3 spells CASGLVHSVSYEQYF. The CDR3 coding sequence is TGTGCTAGTGGTTTGGTACATTCCGTCTCCTACGAGCAGTACTTC.

The chain couples TRBV6-5 to TRBJ1-1; D uncertain. Germline V gene data show CDR1 as MNHEY and CDR2 as SVGAGI. The V and J ends lost 4 bases and 8 bases respectively, with 14 bases between them. CDR3 length: 13 amino acids. The DNA of the CDR3 is TGTGCCAGCAGTTCTCCTTCGGCACAAGAAGCTTTCTTT. Translating gives CASSSPSAQEAFF.

The chain links TRBV2 to TRBJ1-4; D gene ambiguous. The CDR3 is 15 amino acids. Per the germline V gene, CDR1 is SNHLY and CDR2 is FYNNEI. The V end lost 3 bases, the J end lost 5 bases, and 13 bases lay between the germline ends. The CDR3 loop is CASSDWASRNEKLFF. DNA for the CDR3: TGTGCCAGCAGTGATTGGGCTTCGAGAAATGAAAAACTGTTTTTT.

The rearrangement joins TRBV19 to TRBJ1-5; D is unresolved. CDR1 and CDR2 (germline): LNHDA, SQIVND (reference sequence). Trimming removed 7 bases from V and 4 bases from J, with 11 bases in between. The CDR3 spans 13 residues. The CDR3 loop is CASKYKANQPQHF. CDR3 bases: TGTGCCAGTAAGTACAAGGCGAATCAGCCCCAGCATTTT.

V is TRBV2 and J is TRBJ1-2; D gene unclear. Germline V gives CDR1 SNHLY, CDR2 FYNNEI. This CDR3 is 15 amino acids long. The V end lost 7 bases, the J end lost 0 bases, and 15 bases lay between the germline ends. The CDR3 reads CASKGATRANYGYTF. The DNA of the CDR3 is TGTGCCAGCAAGGGTGCCACCCGAGCTAACTATGGCTACACCTTC.